This T cell receptor beta chain appears in the sequencing data of a study of T cells in tumors after PD-1 blockade. Regarding time point: second of two post-therapy site-matched biopsies roughly two months apart. Assay used: immunoSEQ multiplex PCR; TCRdb lists only in-frame clones, some missing. This table holds some 8,200 clones, roughly 60% found once. Germline V gives CDR1 MNHNY, CDR2 SVGAGI (reference sequence). The CDR3 is 14 residues long. Trimming removed 0 bases from V and 6 bases from J, with 10 bases in between. This clonotype was obtained from a human donor with basal cell carcinoma. Source: tumor tissue, taken after anti-PD-1 treatment. The chain recombines TRBV6-6 with TRBJ2-3, with D maybe TRBD2 (6 bases). The DNA of the CDR3 is TGTGCCAGCAGTTACTCGGGCGGGGTGGATACGCAGTATTTT. Protein product: CASSYSGGVDTQYF.